This T cell receptor (beta chain) was identified during a study of blood T cell repertoires in COVID-19. On the study more broadly: T cells, B-cell-depleted T cells, or PBMCs supplied cDNA or gDNA.

Trimming pared 3 bases from V and 12 bases from J, leaving 10 bases between. The CDR3 runs to 12 residues. CDR1 and CDR2 (germline): SGHNT, YYREEE (reference sequence). Authors' analysis steps: Reference gene primer amplification gave nucleated cell count estimates. Sequencing used immunoSEQ multiplex PCR; TCRdb keeps in-frame clones, though not all of them. Clone size and V and J calls were adopted from that table, with D and trimming inferred from the DNA. The data hold approximately 120,000 clones, with 84% observed a single time. The origin of this receptor is a woman of 80 years or more with active or convalescent COVID-19. The sample consisted of peripheral blood. The chain joins TRBV5-4 to TRBJ2-6; unclear D gene. The CDR3, as DNA: TGTGCCAGCAGCTCAGGCCTCGGCGTCCTGACTTTC. Residues: CASSSGLGVLTF. The full variable domain, its missing parts supplied by reference TRBV5-4 and TRBJ2-6, is ETGVTQSPTHLIKTRGQQVTLRCSSQSGHNTVSWYQQALGQGPQFIFQYYREEENGRGNFPPRFSGLQFPNYSSELNVNALELDDSALYLCASSSGLGVLTFGAGSRLTVL.